The clone carrying this TCR beta chain was observed a few times. The data derive from a study of PD-L1 blockade in urothelial cancer. About the research overall: Administration of atezolizumab to patients began at some point between 2014 and 2016, at 1,200 mg intravenously every 3 weeks. A median blood sample held approximately 150,000 T cells and more than 80,000 unique TCRs.

The CDR3 length is 14 residues. Deletions cut 1 base from V and 3 bases from J, with 10 bases between. Germline assignment: CDR1 SGDLS and CDR2 YYNGEE. Assay used: immunoSEQ multiplex PCR; TCRdb lists only in-frame clones, some missing. The sample holds tens of thousands of clones; almost 90% are singletons and the top ten take about 10%. As to time point: peripheral blood 6 weeks after treatment start. The sample consisted of PBMCs, taken around atezolizumab (anti-PD-L1) treatment. This sequence was found in a man between 60 and 75 years old with urothelial cancer. The V call is TRBV9, the J call TRBJ1-1; possible D gene TRBD1, 6 bases. CDR3 nucleotides: TGTGCCAGCAGCGTAACAGGGTTAGACACTGAAGCTTTCTTT. Translation: CASSVTGLDTEAFF.